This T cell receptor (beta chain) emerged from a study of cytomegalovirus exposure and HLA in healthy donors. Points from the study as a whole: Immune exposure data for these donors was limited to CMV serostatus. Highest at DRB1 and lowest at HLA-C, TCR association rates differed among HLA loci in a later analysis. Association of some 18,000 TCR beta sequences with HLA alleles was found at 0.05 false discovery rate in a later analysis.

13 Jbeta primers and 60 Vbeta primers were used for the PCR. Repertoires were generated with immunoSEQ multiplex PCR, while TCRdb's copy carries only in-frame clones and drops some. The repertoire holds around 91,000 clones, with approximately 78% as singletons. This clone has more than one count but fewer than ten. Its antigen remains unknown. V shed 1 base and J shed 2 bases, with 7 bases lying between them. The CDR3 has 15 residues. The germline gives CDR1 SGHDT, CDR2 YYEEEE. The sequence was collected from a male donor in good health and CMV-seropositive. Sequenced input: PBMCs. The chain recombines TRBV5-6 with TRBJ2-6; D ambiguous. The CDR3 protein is CASSLRVTGANVLTF. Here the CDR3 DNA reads TGTGCCAGCAGCTTGCGGGTAACTGGGGCCAACGTCCTGACTTTC.